The subject of this entry is one TCR beta chain. Libraries were prepared by immunoSEQ multiplex PCR; TCRdb keeps only in-frame clonotypes and omits some of them. The profile shows 130,000 to 150,000 clones, over 80% of them singletons. The data were obtained in a study of blood T cell repertoires in COVID-19. The CDR3 sequence is 13 residues long. Trimming pared 3 bases from V and 4 bases from J, leaving 9 bases between. Sequencing was carried out using peripheral blood. The chain is built from TRBV5-3 and TRBJ2-3; D may be TRBD1 (5 bases). TRBV5-3 is classed as an ORF, of uncertain function. The receptor was derived from a woman aged 40 to 55 with active or convalescent COVID-19. The CDR3 loop reads CARSWGRSDTQYF. The CDR3 DNA reads as TGTGCCAGAAGCTGGGGCCGCTCAGATACGCAGTATTTT.